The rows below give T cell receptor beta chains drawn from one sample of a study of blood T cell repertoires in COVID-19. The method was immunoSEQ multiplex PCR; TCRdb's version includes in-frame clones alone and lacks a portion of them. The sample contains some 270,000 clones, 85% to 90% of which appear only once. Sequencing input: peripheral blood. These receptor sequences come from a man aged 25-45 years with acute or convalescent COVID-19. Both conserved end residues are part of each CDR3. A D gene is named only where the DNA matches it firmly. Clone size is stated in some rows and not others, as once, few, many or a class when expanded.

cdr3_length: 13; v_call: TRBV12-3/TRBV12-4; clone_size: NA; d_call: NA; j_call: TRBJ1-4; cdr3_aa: CASSPTPAGRLFF; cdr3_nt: TGTGCCAGCAGCCCGACACCGGCGGGGAGACTGTTTTTT
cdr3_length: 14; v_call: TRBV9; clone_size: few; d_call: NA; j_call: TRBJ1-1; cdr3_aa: CASSKGSSNTEAFF; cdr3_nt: TGTGCCAGCAGTAAGGGGTCATCGAACACTGAAGCTTTCTTT
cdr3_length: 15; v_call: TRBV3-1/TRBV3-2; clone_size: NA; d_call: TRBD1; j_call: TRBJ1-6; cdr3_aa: CASSNTGGYNSPLHF; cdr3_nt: TGTGCCAGCAGCAACACAGGGGGCTATAATTCACCCCTCCACTTT
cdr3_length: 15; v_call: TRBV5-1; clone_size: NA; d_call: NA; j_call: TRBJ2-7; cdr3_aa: CASSLVGGLVGEQYF; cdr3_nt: TGCGCCAGCAGCTTGGTGGGCGGGCTGGTGGGCGAGCAGTACTTC
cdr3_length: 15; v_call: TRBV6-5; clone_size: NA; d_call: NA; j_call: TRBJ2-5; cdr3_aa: CASSYSFPYQETQYF; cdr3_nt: TGTGCCAGCAGTTACTCGTTCCCGTACCAAGAGACCCAGTACTTC
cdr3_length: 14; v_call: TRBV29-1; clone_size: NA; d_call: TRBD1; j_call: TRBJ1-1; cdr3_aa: CSVDRGEANTEAFF; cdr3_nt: TGCAGCGTGGACAGGGGGGAGGCTAACACTGAAGCTTTCTTT
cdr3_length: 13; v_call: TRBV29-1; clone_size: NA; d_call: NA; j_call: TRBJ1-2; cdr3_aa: CSVVRDFSYGYTF; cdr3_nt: TGCAGCGTGGTCCGGGACTTCTCCTATGGCTACACCTTC
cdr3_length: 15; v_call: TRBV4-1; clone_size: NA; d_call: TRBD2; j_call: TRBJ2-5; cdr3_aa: CASSPGTSGQETQYF; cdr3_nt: TGCGCCAGCAGCCCTGGGACTAGCGGTCAAGAGACCCAGTACTTC
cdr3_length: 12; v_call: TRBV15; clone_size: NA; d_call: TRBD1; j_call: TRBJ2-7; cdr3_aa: CATRGTGVEQYF; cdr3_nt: TGTGCCACGAGGGGGACAGGGGTCGAGCAGTACTTC
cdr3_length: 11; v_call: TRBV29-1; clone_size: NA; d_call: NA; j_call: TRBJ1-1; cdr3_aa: CSVARSTEAFF; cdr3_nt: TGCAGCGTCGCTCGGAGTACTGAAGCTTTCTTT
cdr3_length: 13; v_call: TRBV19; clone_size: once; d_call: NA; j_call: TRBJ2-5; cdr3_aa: CASSRPGGETQYF; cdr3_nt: TGTGCCAGTAGCCGTCCAGGGGGGGAGACCCAGTACTTC
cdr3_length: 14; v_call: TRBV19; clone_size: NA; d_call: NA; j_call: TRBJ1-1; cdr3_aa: CASSIGLQGGEAFF; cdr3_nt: TGTGCCAGTAGTATAGGCCTACAGGGCGGTGAAGCTTTCTTT
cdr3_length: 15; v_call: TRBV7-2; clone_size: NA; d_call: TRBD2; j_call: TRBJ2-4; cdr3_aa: CASSLLAGGMNIQYF; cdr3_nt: TGTGCCAGCAGCCTATTAGCGGGGGGGATGAACATTCAGTACTTC
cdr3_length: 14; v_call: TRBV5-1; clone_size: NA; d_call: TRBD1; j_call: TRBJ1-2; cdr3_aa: CASSPPGQGLGYTF; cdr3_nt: TGCGCCAGCAGCCCACCGGGACAGGGGCTTGGCTACACCTTC
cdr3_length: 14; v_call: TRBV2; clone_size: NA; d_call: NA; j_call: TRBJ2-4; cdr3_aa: CASSASLAKNIQYF; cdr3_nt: TGTGCCAGCAGCGCTAGCCTAGCCAAAAACATTCAGTACTTC
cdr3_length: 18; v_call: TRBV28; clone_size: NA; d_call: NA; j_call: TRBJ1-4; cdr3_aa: CATMTEKRYKATNEKLFF; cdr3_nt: TGTGCCACCATGACAGAAAAACGATACAAGGCAACTAATGAAAAACTGTTTTTT
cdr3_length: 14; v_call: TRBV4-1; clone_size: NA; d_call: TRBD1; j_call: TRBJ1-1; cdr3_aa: CASRRQGSNTEAFF; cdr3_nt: TGCGCCAGCAGGCGACAGGGATCGAACACTGAAGCTTTCTTT
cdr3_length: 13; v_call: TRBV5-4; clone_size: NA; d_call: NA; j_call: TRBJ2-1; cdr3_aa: CASSLTGVNEQFF; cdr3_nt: TGTGCCAGCAGCTTGACGGGAGTCAATGAGCAGTTCTTC
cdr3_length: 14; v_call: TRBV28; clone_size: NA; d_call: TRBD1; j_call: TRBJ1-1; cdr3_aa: CASSPGTGFGGAFF; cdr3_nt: TGTGCCAGCAGTCCCGGGACAGGGTTCGGGGGAGCTTTCTTT
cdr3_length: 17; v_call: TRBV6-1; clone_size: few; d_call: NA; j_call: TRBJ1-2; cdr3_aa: CASSEWGQTPPIYGYTF; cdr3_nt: TGTGCCAGCAGTGAATGGGGGCAGACACCTCCTATCTATGGCTACACCTTC
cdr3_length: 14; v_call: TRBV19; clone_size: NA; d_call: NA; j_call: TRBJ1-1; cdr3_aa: CASSWDNMNTEAFF; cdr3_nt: TGTGCCAGTAGCTGGGACAACATGAACACTGAAGCTTTCTTT
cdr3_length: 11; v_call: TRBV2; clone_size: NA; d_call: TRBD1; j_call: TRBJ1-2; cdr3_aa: CASTDRGGYTF; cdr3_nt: TGTGCCAGCACTGACAGGGGAGGCTACACCTTC
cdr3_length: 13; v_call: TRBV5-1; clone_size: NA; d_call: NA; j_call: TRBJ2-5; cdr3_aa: CASSLEGLETQYF; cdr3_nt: TGCGCCAGCAGCTTGGAGGGACTCGAGACCCAGTACTTC
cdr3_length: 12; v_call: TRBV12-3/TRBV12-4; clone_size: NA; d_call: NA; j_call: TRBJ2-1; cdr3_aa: CASSLLRSEQFF; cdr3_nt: TGTGCCAGCAGTCTTCTTAGAAGTGAGCAGTTCTTC
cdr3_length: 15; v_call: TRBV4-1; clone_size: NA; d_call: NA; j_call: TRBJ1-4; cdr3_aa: CASSLVAGRGEKLFF; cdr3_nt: TGCGCCAGCAGCCTTGTCGCAGGGCGGGGTGAAAAACTGTTTTTT
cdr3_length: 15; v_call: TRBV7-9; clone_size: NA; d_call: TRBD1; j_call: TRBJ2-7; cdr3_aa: CASSLGQGLSYEQYF; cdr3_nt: TGTGCCAGCAGCTTAGGACAGGGATTATCGTACGAGCAGTACTTC
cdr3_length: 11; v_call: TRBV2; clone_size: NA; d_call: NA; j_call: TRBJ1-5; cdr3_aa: CASRLMQPQHF; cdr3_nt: TGTGCCAGCAGGTTAATGCAGCCCCAGCATTTT
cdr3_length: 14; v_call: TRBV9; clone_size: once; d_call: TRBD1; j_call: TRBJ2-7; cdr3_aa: CASSSQTGENEQYF; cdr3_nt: TGTGCCAGCAGCTCCCAGACAGGGGAGAACGAGCAGTACTTC
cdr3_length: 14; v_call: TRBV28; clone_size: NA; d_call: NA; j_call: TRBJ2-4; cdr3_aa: CASRPTGQMNIQYF; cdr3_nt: TGTGCCAGCAGACCCACCGGACAGATGAACATTCAGTACTTC
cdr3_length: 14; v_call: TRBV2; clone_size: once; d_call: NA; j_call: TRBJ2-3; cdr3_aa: CASSELVSTDTQYF; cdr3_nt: TGTGCCAGCAGTGAACTAGTTAGCACAGATACGCAGTATTTT
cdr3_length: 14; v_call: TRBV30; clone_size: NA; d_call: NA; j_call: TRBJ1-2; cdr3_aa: CAWSRDIWSYGYTF; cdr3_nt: TGTGCCTGGAGTCGGGACATATGGAGCTATGGCTACACCTTC
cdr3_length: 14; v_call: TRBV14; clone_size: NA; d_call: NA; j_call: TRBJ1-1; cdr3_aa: CASSQDRVGTEAFF; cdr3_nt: TGTGCCAGCAGCCAAGACAGGGTGGGAACTGAAGCTTTCTTT
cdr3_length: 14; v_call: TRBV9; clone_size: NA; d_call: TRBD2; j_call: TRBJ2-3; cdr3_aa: CASERGGLADTQYF; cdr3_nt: TGTGCCAGCGAGCGGGGGGGCCTTGCAGATACGCAGTATTTT
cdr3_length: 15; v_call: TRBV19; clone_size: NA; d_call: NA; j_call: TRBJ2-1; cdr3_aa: CASSIIASRGNEQFF; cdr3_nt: TGTGCCAGTAGTATTATAGCGTCACGAGGGAATGAGCAGTTCTTC
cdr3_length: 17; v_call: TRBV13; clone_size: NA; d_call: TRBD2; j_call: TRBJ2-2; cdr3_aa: CASSYTTGGGPRGELFF; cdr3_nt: TGTGCCAGCAGCTACACCACCGGCGGGGGGCCAAGAGGGGAGCTGTTTTTT
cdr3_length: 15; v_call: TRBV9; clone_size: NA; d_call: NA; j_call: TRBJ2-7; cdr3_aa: CASSSPGDRPYEQYF; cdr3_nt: TGTGCCAGCAGCTCCCCCGGGGATCGTCCCTACGAGCAGTACTTC
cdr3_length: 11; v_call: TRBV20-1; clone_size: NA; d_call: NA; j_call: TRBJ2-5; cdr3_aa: CSASLAGTQYF; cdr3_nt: TGCAGTGCCTCTCTCGCGGGGACCCAGTACTTC
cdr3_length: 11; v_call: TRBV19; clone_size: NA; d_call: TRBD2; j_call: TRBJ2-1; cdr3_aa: CASSGGNEQFF; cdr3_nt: TGTGCCAGTAGCGGGGGGAATGAGCAGTTCTTC
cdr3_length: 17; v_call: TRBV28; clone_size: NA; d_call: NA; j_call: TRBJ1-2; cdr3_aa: CASSLEFRGALSEGYTF; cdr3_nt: TGTGCCAGCAGTTTAGAATTTCGGGGGGCGCTTTCGGAAGGCTACACCTTC
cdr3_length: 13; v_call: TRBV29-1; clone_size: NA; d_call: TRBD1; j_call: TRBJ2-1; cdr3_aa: CSVAPTGGDEQFF; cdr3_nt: TGCAGCGTTGCCCCGACAGGGGGCGATGAGCAGTTCTTC
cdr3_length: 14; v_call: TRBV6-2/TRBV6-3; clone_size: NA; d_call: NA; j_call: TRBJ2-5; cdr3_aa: CASSHKGVRETQYF; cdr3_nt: TGTGCCAGCAGTCACAAGGGGGTCCGAGAGACCCAGTACTTC
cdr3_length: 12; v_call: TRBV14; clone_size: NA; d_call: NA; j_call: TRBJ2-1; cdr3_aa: CASGLVGDEQFF; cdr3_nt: TGTGCCAGCGGCTTAGTAGGGGATGAGCAGTTCTTC
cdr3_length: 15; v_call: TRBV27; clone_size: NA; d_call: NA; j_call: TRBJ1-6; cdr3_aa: CASSVDSLYNSPLHF; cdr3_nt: TGTGCCAGCAGTGTAGACAGTCTGTATAATTCACCCCTCCACTTT
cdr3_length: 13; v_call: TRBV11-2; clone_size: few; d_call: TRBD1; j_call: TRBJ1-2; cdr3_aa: CASGSDRAYGYTF; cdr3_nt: TGTGCCAGCGGATCCGACAGGGCCTATGGCTACACCTTC
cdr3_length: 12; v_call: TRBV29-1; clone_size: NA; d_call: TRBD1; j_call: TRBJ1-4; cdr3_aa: CSVIDRVGKLFF; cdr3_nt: TGCAGCGTTATCGACAGGGTCGGAAAACTGTTTTTT
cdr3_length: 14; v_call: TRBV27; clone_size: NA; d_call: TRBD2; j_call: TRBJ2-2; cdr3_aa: CASSPGTTTGELFF; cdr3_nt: TGTGCCAGCAGCCCCGGGACTACCACCGGGGAGCTGTTTTTT
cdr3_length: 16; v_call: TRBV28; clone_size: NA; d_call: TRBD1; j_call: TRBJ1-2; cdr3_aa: CASCSYSTGGTPGYTF; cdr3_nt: TGTGCCAGCTGCAGTTATTCGACAGGGGGGACTCCGGGCTACACCTTC
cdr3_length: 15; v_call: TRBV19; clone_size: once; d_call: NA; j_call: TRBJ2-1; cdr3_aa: CASRPRGFSYNEQFF; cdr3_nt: TGTGCCAGTAGGCCCCGGGGTTTCTCCTACAATGAGCAGTTCTTC
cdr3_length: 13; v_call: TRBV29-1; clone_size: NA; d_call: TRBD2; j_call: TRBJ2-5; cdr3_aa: CSAGAGERETQYF; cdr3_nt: TGCAGCGCCGGTGCGGGGGAGAGGGAGACCCAGTACTTC
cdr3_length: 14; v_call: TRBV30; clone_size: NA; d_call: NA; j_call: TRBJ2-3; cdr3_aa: CAWSQGWVTDTQYF; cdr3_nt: TGTGCCTGGAGTCAGGGATGGGTCACAGATACGCAGTATTTT
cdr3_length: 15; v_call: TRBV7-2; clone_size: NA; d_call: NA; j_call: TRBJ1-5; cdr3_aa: CASSLTRGRNQPQHF; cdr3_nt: TGTGCCAGCAGCTTGACCAGGGGCCGCAATCAGCCCCAGCATTTT
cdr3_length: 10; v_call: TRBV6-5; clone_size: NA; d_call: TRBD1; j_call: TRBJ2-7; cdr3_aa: CASIGTGLYF; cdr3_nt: TGTGCCAGCATCGGGACAGGCCTTTACTTC